What follows is one TCR beta chain and its context. Its antigen is unknown. One base away there is no much larger clone; base qualities are not given. Each collaborating institution followed its own protocols to collect whole blood in K2EDTA tubes. For TCRbeta analysis, collaborators shipped samples as frozen whole blood, isolated PBMCs, or DNA extracted from either of those sample types. These data come from a study of blood T cell repertoires in COVID-19 (TCRdb year 2020). For the wider study: Collaborator samples came from the United States, Italy and Spain and covered acute and convalescent phases of COVID-19. The prospective study material was composed of cDNA or gDNA derived from T cells, B-cell-depleted T cells, or PBMCs. Where HLA class I and class II types were available, the types were taken from metadata supplied by the sample provider, not from assay-based typing. The samples were drawn from the first 160 participants of the ongoing ImmuneRACE study and from 1,254 subjects provided by 6 global collaborators. The repertoires were released in a freely available public database meant as a resource for research on the immune response to SARS-CoV-2. Sample metadata almost always included a de-identified subject ID, COVID-19 status, age in years and sex. Deeply sampled blood TCRbeta repertoires from subjects exposed to, actively infected with, or recovered from COVID-19 were included in the dataset.

TCRbeta CDR3 regions were amplified from genomic DNA using the immunoSEQ Assay, a bias-controlled multiplex PCR. In the original analysis: Nucleated cell counts per sample were estimated from amplification of reference gene primers within the assay. Sequence reads were collapsed and filtered to measure the absolute abundance of every unique TCRbeta CDR3 rearrangement. For each sample, productive Simpson clonality was calculated as the square root of Simpson's diversity index over productive rearrangements. This immuneACCESS table, as held by TCRdb, lists in-frame sequences with V and J called but not all clones. Of the missing ones, under half trace to an unresolved V gene in checked studies; the others have no known cause. V, J and clone size are those of that table, while D and trimming were read from the DNA. This sample holds roughly 260,000 clones; roughly 85% were observed only once. Roughly 3.1% of the sample comes from the top ten.

What the authors observed across the whole study: Clinical and demographic metadata were provided uncurated, with the amount varying by source and participant.

The specimen was peripheral blood. The TCR originated in a woman between 18 and 29 years old with acute or convalescent COVID-19.

The nucleotide sequence is given as TGTGCCAGCAGTGATTGGAGGACTAGCCAGACTTACGAGCAGTACTTC. Translation gives CASSDWRTSQTYEQYF. The rearranged segments are TRBV6-4 and TRBJ2-7; 8 bases in between match TRBD2. Its CDR3 holds 16 amino acids, cysteine through phenylalanine. The retained sequence is limited to the CDR3, 48 bases, with the frame set at the first base. The germline V gene yields MRHNA for CDR1 and SNTAGT for CDR2. Germline trimming amounts to 3 bases on V and 4 bases on J, with 11 as the count of junction bases outside the gene matches.